The source of this T cell receptor (beta chain) is a study of T cell responses to AZD1222 COVID-19 vaccine. Findings of the study overall: Recipients of AZD1222 seropositive at baseline numbered only 6 or 7. Increases in Spike-specific TCR breadth and depth were seen after two AZD1222 doses. Reportedly, nearly half the spike-specific TCRs target unmutated variant regions.

Investigators merged groups given second doses at roughly 4 or roughly 12 weeks. Measured with immunoSEQ multiplex PCR; TCRdb has only the in-frame clones, and not every one. The sample consists of 150,000 to 200,000 clones, approximately 90% of them appearing once. Note on this clone: The antigen is not known.

Material: peripheral blood, obtained 28 days after the second AZD1222 dose. The receptor's source is an adult who received the AZD1222 COVID-19 vaccine.

CDR3: CASSQQQGGYNEQFF. CDR3 nucleotide sequence: TGTGCCAGCAGCCAACAACAGGGGGGCTACAATGAGCAGTTCTTC. The V and J genes are TRBV14 and TRBJ2-1; 8 nucleotides line up with TRBD1. From germline, CDR1 is SGHDN and CDR2 FVKESK. The CDR3 is 15 residues long. Germline trimming cut 2 bases from V and 3 bases from J; bases unmatched to any gene: 3. Filled out from reference TRBV14 and TRBJ2-1, the complete variable domain reads EAGVTQFPSHSVIEKGQTVTLRCDPISGHDNLYWYRRVMGKEIKFLLHFVKESKQDESGMPNNRFLAERTGGTYSTLKVQPAELEDSGVYFCASSQQQGGYNEQFFGPGTRLTVL.